The source of this T cell receptor beta chain is a study of T-cell memory formation after mild COVID-19. Study in general: In these data, TCR clusters were largely donor specific. Findings and caveats of the study: Contracting clones from day 15 to 85 had balanced CD4/CD8; later expanders favoured CD4+. Some responding clones appeared in pre-infection memory, suggesting cross-reactive memory joined.

Via MiXCR, TCRdb re-called the 5' RACE reads, giving one row per CDR3 protein. The sample lists fewer than 200,000 distinct CDR3 sequences, roughly a fifth occurring once. This clonotype was counted a few times. The antigen is unknown. Germline values: CDR1 SGHRS, CDR2 YFSETQ. The CDR3 contains 16 residues. Deletions cut 4 bases from V and 1 base from J, with 17 bases between. The genes are TRBV5-1 and TRBJ1-1, with D maybe TRBD1 (6 bases). The material sequenced was PBMCs or a T cell subset sorted from them (not recorded which). This receptor was obtained from an adult woman who had mild COVID-19 (a few samples of this study predate the infection). Cell type and time point are not known. CDR3 coding DNA: TGCGCCAGCAGCCCGAATGGGGGGACAAAGAACACTGAAGCTTTCTTT. Protein: CASSPNGGTKNTEAFF.